This passage covers 6 T cell receptor beta chains from one sample sequenced in a study of shared clonotypes between healthy human individuals. CD8 cells regarded as naive lacked CD45RO, were positively chosen for CCR7, and omitted terminally differentiated effector memory CD45RA+ cells. The assay was immunoSEQ multiplex PCR, and TCRdb's table has in-frame clones only and misses some. The sample lists approximately 1.9 million clones, just over 90% occurring once. The material sequenced was naive CD8+ T cells from PBMCs. The receptors were gathered from a man aged 18 to 29 in good health. Some clones in this sample may be carry-over from other donors' samples.

This chain connects TRBV4-1 to TRBJ2-5; 11 bases align to TRBD2. Germline V gene data show CDR1 as MGHRA and CDR2 as YSYEKL. The V segment lost 4 bases and the J segment 2 bases; nucleotides outside the gene matches: 3. This CDR3 is built from 15 residues. CDR3 in amino acids: CASSLVAGGQETQYF. CDR3 in DNA: TGCGCCAGCAGCCTCGTAGCGGGAGGGCAAGAGACCCAGTACTTC.

The V call is TRBV27, the J call TRBJ2-3; D is unclear. Germline CDR1 MNHEY, CDR2 SMNVEV (reference sequence). The CDR3 runs to 13 residues. Trimming left V 6 bases short and J 3 bases short, with 10 bases between. The CDR3 loop reads CASRFSRTDTQYF. The CDR3 nucleotides read TGTGCCAGCAGGTTCAGTAGGACAGATACGCAGTATTTT.

The J gene is TRBJ2-2, the V gene TRBV27; 10 positions match TRBD1. The germline CDR1 and CDR2 sequences are MNHEY and SMNVEV (reference sequence). V was pared by 4 bases and J by 5 bases, with 10 bases of the junction left unmatched. The CDR3 has 17 residues. The CDR3 DNA sequence: TGTGCCAGCAGTTGGTTAACGACAGGGGGCTATACCGGGGAGCTGTTTTTT. Translating it yields CASSWLTTGGYTGELFF.

The chain has TRBV27 and TRBJ2-7; a weak D match, TRBD2 (6 bases). Deletions cut 3 bases from V and 0 bases from J, with 12 bases between. CDR3 length equals 15 residues. CDR1 and CDR2 (germline): MNHEY, SMNVEV (reference sequence). CDR3 region: CASSFRGGGSYEQYF. In nucleotides, the CDR3 is TGTGCCAGCAGTTTTCGGGGAGGCGGCTCCTACGAGCAGTACTTC.

This clone was counted once. The chain carries TRBV13 and TRBJ2-7; 8 bases match TRBD2. Looked up from germline, CDR1 is PRHDT and CDR2 is FYEKMQ (reference sequence). CDR3 size: 13 residues. Trimming took 5 bases from V and 2 from J; bases not matched to a gene: 2. The CDR3 region has the DNA TGTGCCAGCAGCGCGGGAGGTACCTACGAGCAGTACTTC. Translation gives CASSAGGTYEQYF.

This clone was seen once. The V call is TRBV4-2, the J call TRBJ1-3; D is unclear. The CDR3 has 16 residues. The germline V gene has CDR1 LGHNA and CDR2 YNFKEQ. The V gene lost 1 base and the J gene lost 0 bases, with 10 bases spanning the gap. CDR3 sequence (DNA): TGTGCCAGCAGCCAAGGAAGGGTTATCTCTGGAAACACCATATATTTT. Amino acid sequence: CASSQGRVISGNTIYF.